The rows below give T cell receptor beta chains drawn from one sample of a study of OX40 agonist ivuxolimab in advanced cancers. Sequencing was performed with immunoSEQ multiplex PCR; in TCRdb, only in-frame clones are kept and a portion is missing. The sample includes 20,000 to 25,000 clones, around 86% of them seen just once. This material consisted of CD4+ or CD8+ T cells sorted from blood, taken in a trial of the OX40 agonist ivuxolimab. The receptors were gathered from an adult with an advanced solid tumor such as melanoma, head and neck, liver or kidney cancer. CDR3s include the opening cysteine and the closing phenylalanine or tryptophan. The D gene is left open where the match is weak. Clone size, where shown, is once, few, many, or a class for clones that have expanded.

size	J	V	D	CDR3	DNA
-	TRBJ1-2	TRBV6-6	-	CASSDAEGYGYTF	TGTGCCAGCAGTGACGCGGAGGGCTATGGCTACACCTTC
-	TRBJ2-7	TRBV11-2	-	CASSDGSQGEQYF	TGTGCCAGCAGCGATGGCAGCCAAGGGGAGCAGTACTTC
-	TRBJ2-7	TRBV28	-	CASSLVPVTYEQYF	TGTGCCAGCAGTTTAGTTCCAGTAACCTACGAGCAGTACTTC
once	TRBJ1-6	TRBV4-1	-	CASSQGPLYNSPLHF	TGCGCCAGCAGCCAAGGGCCGCTCTATAATTCACCCCTCCACTTT
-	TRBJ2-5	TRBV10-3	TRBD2	CAISGGLAGVGTQYF	TGTGCCATCAGTGGGGGACTAGCGGGAGTCGGGACCCAGTACTTC
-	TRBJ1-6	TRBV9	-	CASSPGQSRSYNSPLHF	TGTGCCAGCAGCCCCGGACAGTCACGCTCCTATAATTCACCCCTCCACTTT
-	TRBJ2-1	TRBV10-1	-	CASSAELGNEQFF	TGCGCCAGCAGTGCAGAGTTGGGGAATGAGCAGTTCTTC
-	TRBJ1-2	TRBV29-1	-	CSAPDAGGYTF	TGCAGCGCTCCCGACGCGGGAGGCTACACCTTC
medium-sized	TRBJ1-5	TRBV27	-	CASSLQGSNQPQHF	TGTGCCAGCAGTTTACAGGGCAGCAATCAGCCCCAGCATTTT
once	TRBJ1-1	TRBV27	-	CASSYSGGGMGYEAFF	TGTGCCAGCAGTTACTCCGGGGGGGGAATGGGCTATGAAGCTTTCTTT
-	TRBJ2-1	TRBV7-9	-	CASSLDPAYNEQFF	TGTGCCAGCAGCTTAGACCCCGCCTACAATGAGCAGTTCTTC
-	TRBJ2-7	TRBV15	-	CATSREASSYEQYF	TGTGCCACCAGCAGAGAAGCCTCATCCTACGAGCAGTACTTC
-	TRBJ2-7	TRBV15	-	CATSRDIYPYEQYF	TGTGCCACCAGCAGAGATATCTACCCATACGAGCAGTACTTC
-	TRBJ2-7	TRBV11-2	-	CASSSGDYPAYEQYF	TGTGCCAGCAGCTCAGGAGACTACCCGGCCTACGAGCAGTACTTC
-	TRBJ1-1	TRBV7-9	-	CASSSDKNTEAFF	TGTGCCAGCAGCTCGGACAAGAACACTGAAGCTTTCTTT
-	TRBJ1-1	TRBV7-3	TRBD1	CASRGQSDTEAFF	TGTGCCAGCAGGGGACAGTCGGACACTGAAGCTTTCTTT
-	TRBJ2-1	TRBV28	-	CASSPPGLSYNEQFF	TGTGCCAGCAGTCCACCGGGACTTTCCTACAATGAGCAGTTCTTC
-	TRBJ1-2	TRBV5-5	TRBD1	CASSLEAIGQGKGYTF	TGTGCCAGCAGCTTGGAAGCCATCGGACAGGGGAAAGGCTACACCTTC
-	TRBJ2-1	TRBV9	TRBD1	CASSGTGVPFF	TGTGCCAGCAGCGGGACAGGGGTACCGTTCTTC
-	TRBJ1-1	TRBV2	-	CASSGGNTNTEAFF	TGTGCCAGCAGTGGGGGCAACACGAACACTGAAGCTTTCTTT
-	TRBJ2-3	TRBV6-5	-	CASSPLEGDTQYF	TGTGCCAGCAGTCCGCTCGAGGGAGATACGCAGTATTTT
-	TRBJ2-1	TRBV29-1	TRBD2	CSGNLAVSYNEQFF	TGCAGCGGTAACCTAGCGGTCTCCTACAATGAGCAGTTCTTC
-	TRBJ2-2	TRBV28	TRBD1	CASSLGQGNTGELFF	TGTGCCAGCAGTTTGGGACAGGGGAACACCGGGGAGCTGTTTTTT
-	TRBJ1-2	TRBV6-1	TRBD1	CASSPTGGAGGYTF	TGTGCCAGCAGCCCGACAGGGGGCGCGGGAGGCTACACCTTC
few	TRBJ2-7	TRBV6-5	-	CASSYEPSSSYEQYF	TGTGCCAGCAGTTACGAGCCGTCGAGCTCCTACGAGCAGTACTTC
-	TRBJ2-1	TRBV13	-	CASSFGVARVTEQFF	TGTGCCAGCAGCTTTGGGGTAGCAAGGGTTACTGAGCAGTTCTTC
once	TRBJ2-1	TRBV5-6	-	CASSLLIPGDLSYNEQFF	TGTGCCAGCAGCTTACTAATACCAGGCGACCTTTCCTACAATGAGCAGTTCTTC
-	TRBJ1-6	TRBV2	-	CASKGSFNSPLHF	TGTGCCAGCAAGGGGTCGTTTAATTCACCCCTCCACTTT
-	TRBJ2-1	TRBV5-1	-	CASSRVGGTNEQFF	TGCGCCAGCAGCCGCGTGGGGGGCACCAATGAGCAGTTCTTC
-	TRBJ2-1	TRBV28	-	CASNHRDHPFF	TGTGCCAGCAATCACCGGGACCACCCCTTCTTC
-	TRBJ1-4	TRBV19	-	CASSIRAGAYNEKLFF	TGTGCCAGTAGTATTCGCGCGGGGGCCTATAATGAAAAACTGTTTTTT
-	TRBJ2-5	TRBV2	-	CASSERHLETQYF	TGTGCCAGCAGTGAGAGGCACCTAGAGACCCAGTACTTC
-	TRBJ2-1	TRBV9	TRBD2	CASSVPAGGGTYNEQFF	TGTGCCAGCAGCGTCCCCGCGGGGGGGGGCACCTACAATGAGCAGTTCTTC
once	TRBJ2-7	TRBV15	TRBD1	CATSRNRGYEQYF	TGTGCCACCAGCAGAAACAGGGGTTACGAGCAGTACTTC